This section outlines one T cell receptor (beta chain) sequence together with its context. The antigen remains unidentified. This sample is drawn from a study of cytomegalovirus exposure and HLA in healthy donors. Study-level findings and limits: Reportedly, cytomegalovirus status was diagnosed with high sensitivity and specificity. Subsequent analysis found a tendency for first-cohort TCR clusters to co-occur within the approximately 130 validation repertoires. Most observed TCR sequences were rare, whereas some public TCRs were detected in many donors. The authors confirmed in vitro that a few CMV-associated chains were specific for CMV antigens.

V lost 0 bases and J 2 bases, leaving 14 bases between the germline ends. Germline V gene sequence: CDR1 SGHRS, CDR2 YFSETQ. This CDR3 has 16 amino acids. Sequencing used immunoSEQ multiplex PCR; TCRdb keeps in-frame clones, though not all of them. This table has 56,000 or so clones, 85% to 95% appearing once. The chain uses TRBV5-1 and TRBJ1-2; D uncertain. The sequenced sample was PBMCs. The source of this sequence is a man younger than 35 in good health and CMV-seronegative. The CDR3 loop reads CASSLARNNQNYGYTF. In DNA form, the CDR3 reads TGCGCCAGCAGCTTGGCGAGGAACAACCAGAACTATGGCTACACCTTC.